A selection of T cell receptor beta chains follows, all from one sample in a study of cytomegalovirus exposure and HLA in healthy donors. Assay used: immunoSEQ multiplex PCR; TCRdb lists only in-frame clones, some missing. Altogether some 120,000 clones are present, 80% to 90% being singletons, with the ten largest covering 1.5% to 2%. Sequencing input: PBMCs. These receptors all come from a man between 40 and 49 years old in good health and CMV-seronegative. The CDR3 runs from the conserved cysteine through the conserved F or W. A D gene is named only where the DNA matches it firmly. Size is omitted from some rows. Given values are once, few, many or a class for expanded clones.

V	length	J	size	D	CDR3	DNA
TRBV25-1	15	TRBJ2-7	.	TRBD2	CASSGSGGSSYEQYF	TGTGCCAGCAGTGGCTCGGGAGGGAGCTCCTACGAGCAGTACTTC
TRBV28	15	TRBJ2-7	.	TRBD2	CASRPGLAGSYEQYF	TGTGCCAGCAGACCGGGACTAGCGGGGTCCTACGAGCAGTACTTC
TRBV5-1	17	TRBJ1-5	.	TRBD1	CASSLLPRTGVSQPQHF	TGCGCCAGCAGCTTGTTACCTCGGACAGGGGTCAGTCAGCCCCAGCATTTT
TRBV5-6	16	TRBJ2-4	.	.	CASTMRGNLAKNIQYF	TGTGCCAGCACCATGAGGGGGAATCTAGCCAAAAACATTCAGTACTTC
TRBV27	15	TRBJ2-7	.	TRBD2	CASSPLGEGSYEQYF	TGTGCCAGCAGCCCCCTAGGGGAGGGATCCTACGAGCAGTACTTC
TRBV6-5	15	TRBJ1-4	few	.	CASSYSWGPGEKLFF	TGTGCCAGCAGTTACTCGTGGGGGCCTGGTGAAAAACTGTTTTTT
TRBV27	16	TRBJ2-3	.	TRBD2	CASSLAGGPVADTQYF	TGTGCCAGCAGTTTGGCGGGAGGGCCGGTAGCAGATACGCAGTATTTT
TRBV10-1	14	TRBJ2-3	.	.	CASSGDLPSDTQYF	TGCGCCAGCAGTGGCGACTTGCCGTCTGATACGCAGTATTTT
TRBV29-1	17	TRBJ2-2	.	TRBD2	CSVEDTKGLAGTGELFF	TGCAGCGTTGAAGATACCAAGGGCCTAGCGGGCACCGGGGAGCTGTTTTTT
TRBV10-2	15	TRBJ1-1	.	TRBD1	CASSEQGAADTEAFF	TGCGCCAGCAGTGAACAGGGGGCGGCGGACACTGAAGCTTTCTTT
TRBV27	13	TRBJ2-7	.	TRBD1	CASSFWTGYEQYF	TGTGCCAGCAGTTTTTGGACAGGGTACGAGCAGTACTTC
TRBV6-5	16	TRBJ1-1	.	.	CASSYSLSFTLGPLDF	TGTGCCAGCAGTTACTCCTTATCGTTTACGCTGGGCCCGTTAGATTTT
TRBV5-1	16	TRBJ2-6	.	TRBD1	CASSEVKGAVANVLTF	TGCGCCAGCAGCGAGGTCAAGGGGGCGGTGGCCAACGTCCTGACTTTC
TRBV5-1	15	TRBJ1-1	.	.	CASSLAGQLNTEAFF	TGCGCCAGCAGCTTGGCAGGACAGCTGAACACTGAAGCTTTCTTT
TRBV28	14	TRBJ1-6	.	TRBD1	CASSPGGGNSPLHF	TGTGCCAGCAGCCCAGGGGGCGGTAATTCACCCCTCCACTTT
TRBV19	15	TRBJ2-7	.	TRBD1	CASSKTPGQTGEQYF	TGTGCCAGTAGTAAAACACCGGGACAGACGGGCGAGCAGTACTTC
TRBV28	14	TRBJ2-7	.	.	CASSFSGQAYEQYF	TGTGCCAGCAGTTTCTCAGGGCAGGCCTACGAGCAGTACTTC
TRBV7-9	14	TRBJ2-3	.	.	CASSPTADTDTQYF	TGTGCCAGCAGCCCCACAGCGGACACAGATACGCAGTATTTT
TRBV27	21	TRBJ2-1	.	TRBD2	CASSLGFEWGTSGRLYNEQFF	TGTGCCAGCAGTTTAGGTTTTGAGTGGGGAACTAGCGGGAGGCTCTACAATGAGCAGTTCTTC
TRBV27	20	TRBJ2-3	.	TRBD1	CASSLSALGQGRPSTDTQYF	TGTGCCAGCAGTTTATCGGCCTTGGGACAGGGACGACCTTCCACAGATACGCAGTATTTT
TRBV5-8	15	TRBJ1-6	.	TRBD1	CASSLGGQGYSPLHF	TGTGCCAGCAGCTTGGGCGGACAGGGGTATTCACCCCTCCACTTT
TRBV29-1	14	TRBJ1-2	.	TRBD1	CSAFSDRGAYGYTF	TGCAGCGCCTTCTCGGACAGGGGTGCCTATGGCTACACCTTC
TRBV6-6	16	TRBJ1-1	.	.	CASTHGYEAMNTEAFF	TGTGCCAGCACCCACGGGTATGAGGCCATGAACACTGAAGCTTTCTTT
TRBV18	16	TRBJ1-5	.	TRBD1	CASSPPSQGDNQPQHF	TGTGCCAGCTCACCACCGTCGCAGGGGGACAATCAGCCCCAGCATTTT
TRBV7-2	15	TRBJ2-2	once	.	CASTPVRGNTGELFF	TGTGCCAGCACCCCAGTGAGAGGGAACACCGGGGAGCTGTTTTTT
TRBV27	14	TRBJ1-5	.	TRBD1	CASSLQGDAQPQHF	TGTGCCAGCAGTTTACAGGGGGACGCTCAGCCCCAGCATTTT
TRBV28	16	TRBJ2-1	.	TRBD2	CASSSLGLAGDNEQFF	TGTGCCAGCAGTTCCCTTGGACTAGCGGGGGACAATGAGCAGTTCTTC
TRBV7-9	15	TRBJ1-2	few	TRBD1	CASSLAPDRDSGYTF	TGTGCCAGCAGCTTAGCGCCCGACAGGGACTCCGGCTACACCTTC
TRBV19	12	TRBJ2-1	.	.	CASRSGPNEQFF	TGTGCCAGTAGGTCAGGGCCCAATGAGCAGTTCTTC
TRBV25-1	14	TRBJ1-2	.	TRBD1	CASSEGDRVYGYTF	TGTGCCAGCAGTGAAGGGGACAGGGTCTATGGCTACACCTTC
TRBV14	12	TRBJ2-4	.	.	CASSQVSDSQYF	TGTGCCAGCAGCCAAGTATCAGACAGTCAGTACTTC
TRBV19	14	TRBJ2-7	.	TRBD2	CASSTQGGGYEQYF	TGTGCCAGTAGCACTCAAGGCGGGGGCTACGAGCAGTACTTC
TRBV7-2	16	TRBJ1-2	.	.	CASSLATLVGNYGYTF	TGTGCCAGCAGCTTAGCGACCCTCGTCGGGAACTATGGCTACACCTTC
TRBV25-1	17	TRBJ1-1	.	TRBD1	CASSGPYRDRGYTEAFF	TGTGCCAGCAGTGGACCCTACCGGGACAGGGGTTACACTGAAGCTTTCTTT
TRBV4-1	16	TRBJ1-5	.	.	CASSQVLAGRNQPQHF	TGCGCCAGCAGCCAAGTATTGGCAGGTCGAAATCAGCCCCAGCATTTT
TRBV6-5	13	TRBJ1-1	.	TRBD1	CASSRPTGERAFF	TGTGCCAGCAGTCGACCGACAGGGGAACGAGCTTTCTTT
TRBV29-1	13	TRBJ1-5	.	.	CSVGGSSGQPQHF	TGCAGCGTCGGGGGGTCTTCGGGTCAGCCCCAGCATTTT
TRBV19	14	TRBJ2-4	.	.	CASSNGQGLNIQYF	TGTGCCAGTAGTAACGGGCAGGGTTTGAACATTCAGTACTTC
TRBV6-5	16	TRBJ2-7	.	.	CASSYSKRGISYEQYF	TGTGCCAGCAGTTACTCGAAGAGGGGGATTTCCTACGAGCAGTACTTC
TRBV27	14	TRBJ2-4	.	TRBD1	CASSLRTARDSQYF	TGTGCCAGCAGCCTTAGGACAGCCCGGGACAGTCAGTACTTC
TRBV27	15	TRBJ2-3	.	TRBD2	CASSPLAGAVDTQYF	TGTGCCAGCAGTCCCCTGGCGGGAGCGGTAGATACGCAGTATTTT
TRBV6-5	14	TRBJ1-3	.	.	CASSATTGGNTIYF	TGTGCCAGCAGTGCGACGACAGGAGGAAACACCATATATTTT
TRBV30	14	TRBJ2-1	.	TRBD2	CAWSAGGAVGEQFF	TGTGCCTGGAGTGCCGGGGGGGCCGTCGGCGAGCAGTTCTTC
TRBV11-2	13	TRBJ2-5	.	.	CASSSDTLETQYF	TGTGCCAGCAGCTCCGACACCCTAGAGACCCAGTACTTC
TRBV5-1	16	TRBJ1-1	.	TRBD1	CASSRGQGGLNTEAFF	TGCGCCAGCAGCAGGGGACAGGGAGGGCTGAACACTGAAGCTTTCTTT
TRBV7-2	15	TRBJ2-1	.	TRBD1	CASSPGQAKGNEQFF	TGTGCCAGCAGCCCGGGACAGGCCAAAGGGAATGAGCAGTTCTTC
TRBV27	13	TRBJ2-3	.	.	CASSLRDKGTQYF	TGTGCCAGCAGTTTAAGGGACAAGGGGACGCAGTATTTT
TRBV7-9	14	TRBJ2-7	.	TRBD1	CASSTRQGVNEQYF	TGTGCCAGCAGCACTCGACAGGGGGTCAACGAGCAGTACTTC
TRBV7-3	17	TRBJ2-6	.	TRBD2	CASSLPGLVAGANGLTF	TGTGCCAGCAGCCTGCCGGGACTAGTCGCAGGGGCCAACGGCCTGACTTTC
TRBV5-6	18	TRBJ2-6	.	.	CASSLVGYRSSGANVLTF	TGTGCCAGCAGCTTGGTGGGGTACAGGAGCTCTGGGGCCAACGTCCTGACTTTC
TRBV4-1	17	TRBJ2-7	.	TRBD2	CASSHTGTSGYSYEQYF	TGCGCCAGCAGCCACACCGGGACTAGCGGTTACTCCTACGAGCAGTACTTC
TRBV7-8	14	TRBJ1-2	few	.	CASSEERFAYGYTF	TGTGCCAGCAGCGAAGAACGGTTCGCCTATGGCTACACCTTC
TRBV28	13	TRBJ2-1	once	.	CASSFQTPNEQFF	TGTGCCAGCAGTTTTCAGACTCCGAATGAGCAGTTCTTC
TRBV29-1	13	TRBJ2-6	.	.	CSVGSSGANGLTF	TGCAGCGTTGGGAGTTCTGGGGCCAACGGCCTGACTTTC
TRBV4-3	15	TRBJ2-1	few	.	CASSQAGGLWNEQFF	TGCGCCAGCAGCCAAGCTGGGGGCCTCTGGAATGAGCAGTTCTTC
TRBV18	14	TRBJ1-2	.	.	CASSPPLKDNGYTF	TGTGCCAGCTCACCACCCTTGAAGGACAATGGCTACACCTTC
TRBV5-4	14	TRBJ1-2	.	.	CASSLAGVNYGYTF	TGTGCCAGCAGCTTGGCAGGGGTAAACTATGGCTACACCTTC